The 5 T cell receptor beta chains below were found in one sample sequenced in a study of blood T cell repertoires in COVID-19. This table comes from immunoSEQ multiplex PCR, and its TCRdb copy is limited to in-frame clones, with some not included. The top ten hold 20% to 25% of the sample, which has fewer than 85,000 clones, roughly four fifths seen once. Sequencing was done on a sample of peripheral blood. The receptors here all came from a human donor in a cohort sampled during active COVID-19.

The chain employs TRBV5-1 and TRBJ1-1; 10 nucleotides agree with TRBD1. The CDR3 length is 17 residues. V lost 2 bases and J lost 2; bases outside the gene matches: 9. Germline CDR1 and CDR2: SGHRS and YFSETQ. For the CDR3, the DNA is TGCGCCAGCAGCTTCAGACCGGGACAGGGGTTAAACACTGAAGCTTTCTTT. Protein sequence: CASSFRPGQGLNTEAFF. The entire variable domain, with the rest obtained from reference TRBV5-1 and TRBJ1-1, is as follows: KAGVTQTPRYLIKTRGQQVTLSCSPISGHRSVSWYQQTPGQGLQFLFEYFSETQRNKGNFPGRFSGRQFSNSRSEMNVSTLELGDSALYLCASSFRPGQGLNTEAFFGQGTRLTVV.

The V call is TRBV7-2, the J call TRBJ2-7; 7 bases agree with TRBD2. This CDR3 comprises 16 residues. The germline V gene encodes CDR1 SGHTA and CDR2 FQGNSA. V trimming: 1 base; J trimming: 2 bases; junction bases outside the gene matches: 8. The CDR3 sequence: CASSLGASGAPYEQYF. The CDR3 DNA sequence: TGTGCCAGCAGCTTAGGAGCGAGCGGGGCCCCCTACGAGCAGTACTTC.

V and J are TRBV27 and TRBJ1-4; the D gene is possibly TRBD1 (5 bases). The CDR3 contains 17 residues. Germline CDR1 and CDR2: MNHEY and SMNVEV (reference sequence). Between the trimmed V and J ends, which lost 2 bases and 3 bases, there was a span of 16 bases. CDR3 amino acids: CASSLLTRAGANEKLFF. As DNA, the CDR3 is TGTGCCAGCAGTTTACTGACCCGGGCGGGGGCTAATGAAAAACTGTTTTTT.

This clone was observed a few times. The V and J genes are TRBV29-1 and TRBJ1-2; D not certain. This CDR3 region has 13 residues. The V end lost 3 bases, the J end lost 4 bases, and 12 bases lay between the germline ends. Germline lookup yields CDR1 SQVTM and CDR2 ANQGSEA. For the CDR3, the DNA is TGCAGCGTTGACCCTCACACTACCTATGGCTACACCTTC. It is translated as CSVDPHTTYGYTF. The entire variable domain, with the rest obtained from reference TRBV29-1 and TRBJ1-2, is as follows: SAVISQKPSRDICQRGTSLTIQCQVDSQVTMMFWYRQQPGQSLTLIATANQGSEATYESGFVIDKFPISRPNLTFSTLTVSNMSPEDSSIYLCSVDPHTTYGYTFGSGTRLTVV.

This clone showed up many times. This chain uses TRBV7-9 with TRBJ1-5; TRBD1 matches at 8 bases. V dropped 4 bases and J dropped 2; count of bases not matched to a gene: 10. The CDR3 spans 17 residues. Germline CDR1 and CDR2: SEHNR and FQNEAQ (reference sequence). CDR3 bases: TGTGCCAGCAGCTCGACGACAGGGGTAAGGGGCAATCAGCCCCAGCATTTT. Amino acids: CASSSTTGVRGNQPQHF. Based on the CDR3 plus reference TRBV7-9 and TRBJ1-5, the full variable domain is DTGVSQNPRHKITKRGQNVTFRCDPISEHNRLYWYRQTLGQGPEFLTYFQNEAQLEKSRLLSDRFSAERPKGSFSTLEIQRTEQGDSAMYLCASSSTTGVRGNQPQHFGDGTRLSIL.